This T cell receptor beta chain was sequenced in a study of T cells after yellow fever vaccination. Overall study findings and caveats: Most primary-vaccination clones reappeared after the booster (around 95% CD4, approximately 88% CD8). Some clonotypes, a small share, were shared between CD4 and CD8 compartments. Weaker overall was a secondary response that nonetheless peaked faster, on day 5 versus 15.

Germline V gene lookup returns CDR1 SGDLS and CDR2 YYNGEE. The CDR3 is 15 amino acids. After removal of 3 bases from V and 4 bases from J, the junction contained 6 bases not matched to a gene. Regarding this clonotype: The antigen is not known.

MiXCR, run by TCRdb on the 5' RACE reads, gives a single entry per CDR3 protein. The table records 300,000 to 350,000 distinct CDR3 sequences, 3% to 4.5% of them present only once. Sample: PBMCs, taken 5 days after the yellow fever booster vaccination. This TCR came from a man younger than 30 who received the YFV17D yellow fever vaccine. The genes are TRBV9 and TRBJ2-1, with TRBD1 matching 8 bases. The CDR3 reads CASSASGTGYNEQFF. CDR3 bases: TGTGCCAGCAGCGCATCCGGGACAGGATACAATGAGCAGTTCTTC. Supplemented by reference TRBV9 and TRBJ2-1, the full variable domain reads DSGVTQTPKHLITATGQRVTLRCSPRSGDLSVYWYQQSLDQGLQFLIQYYNGEERAKGNILERFSAQQFPDLHSELNLSSLELGDSALYFCASSASGTGYNEQFFGPGTRLTVL.